The present T cell receptor beta chain was sequenced within a study of cytomegalovirus exposure and HLA in healthy donors. Details on this clone: What it binds is unknown.

General observations from the study: A list of approximately 160 TCR beta chains associated with cytomegalovirus was given. HLA allele associations emerged for 16,951 TCR beta sequences in a later analysis, at 0.05 false discovery rate.

Use of 60 Vbeta and 13 Jbeta primers characterized the PCR. Sequenced by immunoSEQ multiplex PCR; TCRdb stores in-frame clones only, minus some. The profile shows a few hundred thousand clones, about 80% of them singletons. The germline V gene encodes CDR1 LNHNV and CDR2 YYDKDF (reference sequence). The CDR3 extends over 16 amino acids. Sequencing was carried out using PBMCs. The rearrangement uses TRBV15 and TRBJ2-5, with TRBD1 identical over 7 bases. The DNA end favors TRBJ2-7, so the J call may be wrong. This TCR was recovered from a woman aged 55-69 years in good health and CMV-seropositive. The CDR3: CATSRGKTGIFYEQYF. The CDR3 bases are TGTGCCACCAGCAGAGGGAAGACAGGGATATTCTACGAGCAGTACTTC.